A single sample is the source of the 5 T cell receptor beta chains below, sequenced in a study of blood T cell repertoires in COVID-19. Repertoires were generated with immunoSEQ multiplex PCR, while TCRdb's copy carries only in-frame clones and drops some. Among 240,000 or so clones listed, roughly nine tenths were seen once. The sequencing sample was made of peripheral blood. These receptors all stem from a man aged 55 to 70 with acute or convalescent COVID-19.

The chain is built from TRBV19 and TRBJ1-5; D is unclear. The CDR3 covers 15 residues. Trimming pared 2 bases from V and 6 bases from J, leaving 14 bases between. Germline CDR1 is LNHDA and CDR2 is SQIVND (reference sequence). The DNA of the CDR3 is TGTGCCAGTAGTATATCTCCCGGGGAGCTTCAGCCCCAGCATTTT. Translating it yields CASSISPGELQPQHF.

The V call is TRBV2, the J call TRBJ2-7; a weak D match, TRBD1 (6 bases). The CDR3 is made up of 12 amino acids. Germline V gives CDR1 SNHLY, CDR2 FYNNEI. The germline V and J ends were trimmed by 7 bases and 2 bases, with 9 bases remaining between them. CDR3 nucleotide sequence: TGTGCCAGCAAAGGGGACACCTACGAGCAGTACTTC. Translated: CASKGDTYEQYF.

This chain's CDR3 is CASSYRGLAVTKQYF. CDR3 coding DNA: TGTGCCAGCAGTTACCGTGGGCTAGCGGTTACGAAGCAGTACTTC. The chain recombines TRBV6-5 with TRBJ2-7; TRBD2 aligns across 7 bases. V dropped 2 bases and J dropped 8; count of bases not matched to a gene: 12. Germline-derived CDR1 and CDR2 are MNHEY and SVGAGI. The CDR3 contains 15 residues.

This chain uses TRBV18 with TRBJ1-5; D is uncertain. Germline CDR1 is KGHSH and CDR2 is LQKENI. The CDR3 is 16 residues long. Trimming took 2 bases from V and 5 from J, leaving 16 bases between them. The CDR3 is CASSPGRVGSDQPQHF. As DNA, the CDR3 is TGTGCCAGCTCACCAGGACGGGTGGGGAGTGATCAGCCCCAGCATTTT.

This rearrangement joins TRBV10-3 to TRBJ1-6; the D gene is possibly TRBD1 (6 bases). This CDR3 is 18 amino acids long. Trimming removed 3 bases at V and 5 bases at J, with 20 bases between. Germline loops: CDR1 ENHRY, CDR2 SYGVKD. The DNA for the CDR3 is TGTGCCATCAGTGAATCACCCGTCGCGGACAGAAATAATTCACCCCTCCACTTT. Its translation: CAISESPVADRNNSPLHF.